Shown below are 27 T cell receptor beta chains from a single sample sequenced in a study of vaccination effects on CD4 cells after COVID-19. Antigens of these TCRs are unknown. On day 10 of culture, CD4+ T cells were separated out. TCRdb's copy holds only in-frame clones and misses some; the assay was immunoSEQ multiplex PCR. This sample yields about 46,000 clones, of which around 70% are seen a single time; 8.5% to 10% belongs to the top ten. This sample comprised CD4+ T cells from PBMCs cultured without peptide, obtained before COVID-19 vaccination. These receptors all stem from a human donor who had a prior SARS-CoV-2 infection.

A few counts support this clone. This chain connects TRBV7-3 to TRBJ2-2, with D perhaps matching TRBD2 (6 bases). Trimming cost V 0 bases and J 8 bases, with 10 bases left between them. CDR3 size: 14 residues. Germline-derived CDR1 and CDR2 are SGHTA and FQGTGA. CDR3 region: CASSLTFAGGELFF. In DNA, the CDR3 is TGTGCCAGCAGCTTAACGTTTGCGGGAGGGGAGCTGTTTTTT.

This clone was seen a handful of times. V usage is TRBV27 and J usage is TRBJ2-1; D may be TRBD2 (6 bases). V lost 5 bases and J 9 bases, leaving 17 bases between the germline ends. Germline CDR1 MNHEY, CDR2 SMNVEV (reference sequence). The CDR3 spans 14 residues. The chain's CDR3 is CASSTSAGHSEQFF. The CDR3 coding sequence is TGTGCCAGCAGTACCTCAGCGGGTCACAGTGAGCAGTTCTTC.

The chain carries TRBV6-2 or TRBV6-3 and TRBJ2-2; 9 nucleotides match TRBD1. Germline CDR1 is MNHEY and CDR2 is SVGEGT. The J segment lost 3 bases and the V segment lost 2 bases, leaving 10 bases of the junction unmatched. The CDR3 runs 18 residues. This CDR3 reads CASSYTWDRVLDTGELFF. CDR3 DNA: TGTGCCAGCAGTTACACTTGGGACAGGGTTCTGGACACCGGGGAGCTGTTTTTT.

The gene calls are TRBV11-1 and TRBJ2-3; no definite D call. The CDR3 loop spans 15 amino acids. Trimming stripped 5 bases from V and 1 base from J, with 13 bases between. CDR1 is SGHAT, CDR2 FQDESV, per germline (reference sequence). The CDR3 region has the DNA TGTGCCAGCAGCGTACCATCTCTCGGCACAGATACGCAGTATTTT. It is translated as CASSVPSLGTDTQYF.

The rearrangement links TRBV5-1 to TRBJ2-7, with D possibly TRBD1 on 6 matching bases. CDR3 length equals 15 residues. V was shortened by 2 bases and J by 2 bases, with 14 bases between the two germline ends. Germline lookup yields CDR1 SGHRS and CDR2 YFSETQ. CDR3 sequence: CASSFSGTLTYEQYF. The CDR3 region has the DNA TGCGCCAGCAGCTTCTCCGGGACACTCACCTACGAGCAGTACTTC.

The rearrangement uses TRBV4-1 and TRBJ2-1, with D tentatively TRBD1 (6 bases). CDR3 size: 13 residues. CDR1 and CDR2 from the germline V gene are MGHRA and YSYEKL. Trimming took off 1 base at V and 13 bases at J, with 14 bases between the two ends. CDR3 loop: CASSQAVADSQFF. In DNA, the CDR3 is TGCGCCAGCAGCCAAGCGGTGGCGGACAGTCAGTTCTTC.

The rearrangement links TRBV19 to TRBJ1-5; weak D call: TRBD1 (6 bases). Germline CDR1 LNHDA, CDR2 SQIVND (reference sequence). Trimming cost V 3 bases and J 7 bases, with 13 bases left between them. The CDR3 has 14 amino acids. The DNA for the CDR3 is TGTGCCAGTAGTATGTATACAGGGAGGCAGCCCCAGCATTTT. It encodes CASSMYTGRQPQHF.

The rearrangement links TRBV9 to TRBJ2-2; 8 bases match TRBD1. V lost 0 bases and J lost 4; bases outside the gene matches: 5. The CDR3 is 16 residues long. Germline CDR1 reads SGDLS; CDR2 reads YYNGEE. DNA for the CDR3: TGTGCCAGCAGCGTAGACGGACAGGGTTCCACCGGGGAGCTGTTTTTT. Amino acids: CASSVDGQGSTGELFF.

The V gene is TRBV5-4, the J gene TRBJ2-5; 9 nucleotides line up with TRBD1. Germline loops: CDR1 SGHNT, CDR2 YYREEE (reference sequence). Unmatched junction bases numbered 2, after V lost 0 bases and J lost 5 bases. CDR3 length: 14 amino acids. DNA for the CDR3: TGTGCCAGCAGCTTGGGAGGACAGGGGGAGACCCAGTACTTC. It encodes CASSLGGQGETQYF.

The CDR3 coding sequence is TGCGCCAGCAGCTTGGTGGTGGGATATGGCTACACCTTC. Its protein is CASSLVVGYGYTF. The J gene is TRBJ1-2, the V gene TRBV5-1; D is undetermined. The V end was cut by 0 bases, the J end by 5 bases, with 8 bases between. The CDR3 runs to 13 residues. Germline V lookup: CDR1 SGHRS, CDR2 YFSETQ. The variable domain in full, with the rest retrieved from reference TRBV5-1 and TRBJ1-2, is KAGVTQTPRYLIKTRGQQVTLSCSPISGHRSVSWYQQTPGQGLQFLFEYFSETQRNKGNFPGRFSGRQFSNSRSEMNVSTLELGDSALYLCASSLVVGYGYTFGSGTRLTVV.

This rearrangement joins TRBV5-5 to TRBJ1-2, with a weak D call TRBD1 (5 bases). Germline loops: CDR1 SGHKS, CDR2 YYEKEE (reference sequence). The CDR3 sequence is 13 residues long. The V gene lost 1 base and the J gene lost 9 bases, with 13 bases spanning the gap. CDR3 loop: CASSLPGTVRYTF. CDR3 sequence (DNA): TGTGCCAGCAGCTTGCCAGGGACGGTTCGCTACACCTTC.

This sequence joins TRBV5-1 and TRBJ1-2; 8 positions agree with TRBD1. J was trimmed by 0 bases and V by 4 bases; bases with no gene match: 8. The CDR3 totals 16 residues. Germline CDR1 reads SGHRS; CDR2 reads YFSETQ. CDR3: CASSRPGGAANYGYTF. The CDR3 nucleotides read TGCGCCAGCAGCAGACCAGGGGGCGCGGCTAACTATGGCTACACCTTC.

This chain joins TRBV5-5 and TRBJ2-7, with D maybe TRBD1 (6 bases). Trimming cost V 4 bases and J 5 bases, with 16 bases left between them. Germline V lookup: CDR1 SGHKS, CDR2 YYEKEE (reference sequence). The CDR3 consists of 14 residues. This CDR3 is CASSRQTGYNEQYF. CDR3 in DNA: TGTGCCAGCAGCCGCCAAACAGGGTACAACGAGCAGTACTTC. Full variable domain (missing parts from reference TRBV5-5 and TRBJ2-7): DAGVTQSPTHLIKTRGQQVTLRCSPISGHKSVSWYQQVLGQGPQFIFQYYEKEERGRGNFPDRFSARQFPNYSSELNVNALLLGDSALYLCASSRQTGYNEQYFGPGTRLTVT.

This clone turned up a few times. CDR3 region: CASSAGHMGVYEQYF. CDR3 coding DNA: TGTGCCAGCAGCGCAGGTCACATGGGGGTCTACGAGCAGTACTTC. This chain connects TRBV7-3 to TRBJ2-7; perhaps D is TRBD1 or TRBD2 (5 bases each). V gave up 5 bases and J gave up 3 bases, with 17 bases separating them. CDR3 length equals 15 residues. Germline V gene lookup returns CDR1 SGHTA and CDR2 FQGTGA.

This chain uses TRBV19 with TRBJ1-1; TRBD1 matches 8 bases. Germline V gives CDR1 LNHDA, CDR2 SQIVND (reference sequence). This CDR3 has 15 amino acids. V dropped 5 bases and J dropped 5; count of bases not matched to a gene: 10. The CDR3 nucleotides read TGTGCCAGTAGTTCCCCCCGACAGGGGAGGACTGAAGCTTTCTTT. Residues: CASSSPRQGRTEAFF.

The V and J genes are TRBV9 and TRBJ2-5; 9 bases line up with TRBD1. V shed 0 bases, J shed 5 bases, and the junction held 8 bases outside the gene matches. The CDR3 runs 16 residues. The germline gives CDR1 SGDLS, CDR2 YYNGEE. The DNA for the CDR3 is TGTGCCAGCAGCGTAGAAGGGACAGGGTTCGTGGAGACCCAGTACTTC. It is translated as CASSVEGTGFVETQYF. Using reference TRBV9 and TRBJ2-5 for the parts outside the CDR3, the full variable domain is DSGVTQTPKHLITATGQRVTLRCSPRSGDLSVYWYQQSLDQGLQFLIQYYNGEERAKGNILERFSAQQFPDLHSELNLSSLELGDSALYFCASSVEGTGFVETQYFGPGTRLLVL.

This chain connects TRBV7-8 to TRBJ1-3; maybe TRBD1 (5 bases). Germline V gives CDR1 SGHVS, CDR2 FQNEAQ. Between the trimmed V and J ends, which lost 1 base and 7 bases, there was a span of 14 bases. The CDR3 spans 15 residues. The CDR3 DNA reads TGTGCCAGCAGCTTAGAGAGGGGCCTGTTTAACACCATATATTTT. Translation gives CASSLERGLFNTIYF.

The rearrangement joins TRBV12-5 to TRBJ2-1, with D possibly being TRBD1 (5 bases). Germline CDR1 is LGHNT and CDR2 is FRNRAP. V lost 1 base and J lost 8, with 12 bases in between. CDR3 length equals 14 residues. The CDR3 DNA sequence: TGTGCTAGTGGTTTGGACAGGACGGGCGATGAGCAGTTCTTC. It translates to CASGLDRTGDEQFF.

The chain carries TRBV7-9 and TRBJ2-3, with D tentatively TRBD2 (5 bases). Germline values: CDR1 SEHNR, CDR2 FQNEAQ (reference sequence). The CDR3 totals 13 residues. The CDR3 coding sequence is TGTTTGAGCGCAAGGCGCGAGGGAGATACGCAGTATTTT. Residues: CLSARREGDTQYF.

The chain couples TRBV4-3 to TRBJ2-1; the match to TRBD1 covers 7 bases. The germline CDR1 and CDR2 sequences are LGHNA and YSLEER. Trimming took 1 base from V and 4 from J; bases not matched to a gene: 7. The CDR3 is made up of 16 amino acids. The CDR3 bases are TGCGCCAGCAGCCAAGTATGGGACAGAAGTTACAATGAGCAGTTCTTC. Its protein is CASSQVWDRSYNEQFF.

The V and J genes are TRBV28 and TRBJ2-7; a weak D match, TRBD2 (5 bases). The CDR3 spans 13 residues. V was shortened by 10 bases and J by 1 base, with 14 bases between the two germline ends. The germline V gene has CDR1 MDHEN and CDR2 SYDVKM. The CDR3 nucleotides are TGTGCCACCGTGAGGGCTCGGTCCTACGAGCAGTACTTC. Translating it yields CATVRARSYEQYF.

The rearrangement joins TRBV9 to TRBJ1-2; D gene unclear. The germline CDR1 and CDR2 sequences are SGDLS and YYNGEE. V was clipped by 0 bases and J by 8 bases, with 14 bases between them. The CDR3 length is 14 residues. CDR3 region: CASSVDLQPGGYTF. The CDR3 coding sequence is TGTGCCAGCAGCGTAGATCTCCAGCCGGGGGGCTACACCTTC.

The gene calls are TRBV3-1 (or the pseudogene TRBV3-2) and TRBJ2-1; 10 bases are a match to TRBD2. CDR1 and CDR2 (germline): LGHDT, YNNKEL (reference sequence). This CDR3 comprises 17 residues. With 4 bases clipped from V and 6 bases from J, the junction kept 12 bases outside the gene matches. CDR3 protein: CASSRGLWSGGANEQFF. The CDR3 DNA sequence: TGTGCCAGCAGCCGCGGCCTTTGGAGCGGGGGGGCCAATGAGCAGTTCTTC.

The chain links TRBV6-5 to TRBJ1-2; D remains unclear. Germline values: CDR1 MNHEY, CDR2 SVGAGI. Deletions cut 2 bases from V and 5 bases from J, with 12 bases between. The length of the CDR3 is 14 residues. CDR3 nucleotide sequence: TGTGCCAGCAGTTACCTTCGCGACCAGTATGGCTACACCTTC. This translates into CASSYLRDQYGYTF.

The rearrangement uses TRBV6-5 and TRBJ2-1; D possibly corresponds to TRBD1 (6 bases). This CDR3 has 14 amino acids. V lost 6 bases, J lost 0 bases, and 9 bases lay in between. Germline V gives CDR1 MNHEY, CDR2 SVGAGI. In DNA form, the CDR3 reads TGTGCCAGCAGCCAGGACAGCTCCTACAATGAGCAGTTCTTC. It encodes CASSQDSSYNEQFF.

This clone turned up a few times. The J gene is TRBJ2-3, the V gene TRBV5-4, with a weak D call TRBD2 (6 bases). Between the trimmed V and J ends, which lost 3 bases and 3 bases, there was a span of 11 bases. CDR1 and CDR2 from the germline V gene are SGHNT and YYREEE (reference sequence). CDR3 length: 14 amino acids. CDR3 sequence (DNA): TGTGCCAGCAGCTCGCCGACTAGAACAGATACGCAGTATTTT. Amino acid sequence: CASSSPTRTDTQYF.

The chain links TRBV12-3 or TRBV12-4 to TRBJ1-2; TRBD1 agrees at 7 bases. V shed 3 bases and J 4 bases; nucleotides not matched to a gene: 2. The CDR3 contains 13 residues. CDR3 nucleotides: TGTGCCAGCAGTTTGGACAGGACCTATGGCTACACCTTC. It specifies CASSLDRTYGYTF.